The clone carrying this T cell receptor (beta chain) showed up just a few times. Its target is unknown. The sample is drawn from a study of T cell repertoires in cytomegalovirus infection. The length of the CDR3 is 16 residues. CDR1 is SGHVS and CDR2 is FNYEAQ in the germline V gene. Trimming cost V 1 base and J 1 base, with 10 bases left between them. TCRdb used MiXCR to reprocess the reads, holding one entry per CDR3 protein. This sample carries about 200,000 distinct CDR3 sequences, nearly 9.5% of them seen once, and the ten largest clones take about 4.2%. Findings and limits, study-wide: Ex vivo responses were dominated by HLA-C-restricted CMV-specific TCR beta clonotypes. Public TCR beta family frequency separated CMV-and-HLA carriers, including in an independent cohort.

The sequenced sample consisted of PBMCs. This sequence originates from a human donor in good health (CMV status not recorded). Some clones in this sample may be carry-over from other donors' samples. This chain links TRBV7-6 with TRBJ2-2; TRBD1 or TRBD2 may be the D gene (5 bases each). Here the CDR3 DNA reads TGTGCCAGCAGCTTAGGAGGGGCGGGGAACACCGGGGAGCTGTTTTTT. Translating it yields CASSLGGAGNTGELFF.